The 21 T cell receptor beta chains listed next were all sequenced from one sample in a study of memory CD4+ T cells and cytomegalovirus serostatus. The data were produced by immunoSEQ multiplex PCR, yet TCRdb's version contains in-frame clones alone and is incomplete. Of over 65,000 clones listed, around 80% were seen once; the top ten hold less than 0.9%. The sort gate was single viable CD3+CD4+CD8-CD45RO+ cells for memory CD4+ T cells. The sample was memory CD4+ T cells from blood. The receptors derive from an adult in good health and CMV-seronegative.

In DNA, the CDR3 is TGTGCCAGCACCCAAGAGGGGGACGAGCAGTACTTC. Its protein is CASTQEGDEQYF. The genes are TRBV2 and TRBJ2-7; tentatively, D is TRBD1 (6 bases). V dropped 7 bases and J dropped 5 bases, with 12 bases sitting between them. This CDR3 region has 12 residues. Germline V lookup: CDR1 SNHLY, CDR2 FYNNEI.

The chain couples TRBV7-3 to TRBJ1-1; D gene uncertain. Germline CDR1 SGHTA, CDR2 FQGTGA. Deletions cut 2 bases from V and 8 bases from J, with 12 bases between. The CDR3 is 13 residues long. The CDR3 region has the DNA TGTGCCAGCAGCTTAGGGGTGGGTTCCGAAGCTTTCTTT. It translates to CASSLGVGSEAFF.

The rearrangement joins TRBV11-2 to TRBJ2-7, with D unresolved. Trimming removed 0 bases at V and 3 bases at J, with 3 bases between. Per the germline V gene, CDR1 is SGHAT and CDR2 is FQNNGV. There are 12 residues in the CDR3. The CDR3 DNA reads as TGTGCCAGCAGCTTAGATATCTACGAGCAGTACTTC. It specifies CASSLDIYEQYF.

The chain couples TRBV7-2 to TRBJ1-3; the D is unclear. Trimming shortened V by 5 bases and J by 4 bases, and 18 bases separated the two germline ends. The CDR3 totals 16 residues. CDR1 and CDR2 from the germline V gene are SGHTA and FQGNSA. The CDR3 loop is CASSQGPNRRGNTIYF. The CDR3, as DNA: TGTGCCAGCAGCCAAGGACCGAACCGTAGGGGAAACACCATATATTTT.

About this clone: Other DNA sequences in this sample translate to the same CDR3. This chain connects TRBV30 to TRBJ1-6; maybe TRBD1 (5 bases). This CDR3 contains 13 residues. Germline V CDR1 and CDR2: GTSNPN, SVGIG (reference sequence). Trimming stripped 4 bases from V and 1 base from J, with 5 bases between. The CDR3 sequence: CAWTGSYNSPLHF. The CDR3 DNA sequence: TGTGCCTGGACAGGGTCCTATAATTCACCCCTCCACTTT.

J is TRBJ1-2 and V is TRBV30, with TRBD1 as a possible D gene (6 bases). V dropped 0 bases and J dropped 3 bases, with 14 bases sitting between them. The CDR3 length is 15 residues. Germline CDR1 GTSNPN, CDR2 SVGIG (reference sequence). The CDR3 DNA reads as TGTGCCTGGAGTGTATCCGGTCAGGGGCACTATGGCTACACCTTC. Protein: CAWSVSGQGHYGYTF.

This sequence joins TRBV15 and TRBJ2-7; weak D call: TRBD2 (6 bases). The CDR3 is 16 amino acids. Germline V gene data show CDR1 as LNHNV and CDR2 as YYDKDF (reference sequence). Between the trimmed V and J ends, which lost 3 bases and 0 bases, there was a span of 15 bases. The CDR3 protein is CATSSPKGGHSYEQYF. The CDR3, as DNA: TGTGCCACCAGCAGCCCTAAGGGAGGCCACTCCTACGAGCAGTACTTC.

A few counts support this clone. This sequence joins TRBV15 and TRBJ1-5; D unresolved. This CDR3 is built from 21 residues. CDR1 and CDR2 (germline): LNHNV, YYDKDF (reference sequence). Between the trimmed V and J ends, which lost 0 bases and 1 base, there was a span of 25 bases. As DNA, the CDR3 is TGTGCCACCAGCAGAGATCCCCAGACGATCCTTAACCCGGCGAGCAATCAGCCCCAGCATTTT. This codes for CATSRDPQTILNPASNQPQHF.

The V call is TRBV28, the J call TRBJ1-6; 9 bases match TRBD1. The CDR3 has 16 amino acids. Germline CDR1 reads MDHEN; CDR2 reads SYDVKM. J was trimmed by 9 bases and V by 2 bases; bases with no gene match: 8. The CDR3 spells CASSLIGGQGASPLHF. The CDR3 DNA reads TGTGCCAGCAGTTTAATAGGGGGACAGGGTGCTTCACCCCTCCACTTT.

In this sample, this clone turned up a few times. This chain joins TRBV28 and TRBJ1-2; a weak D match, TRBD1 (6 bases). The V end lost 4 bases, the J end lost 4 bases, and 19 bases lay between the germline ends. The CDR3 has 16 residues. Germline V CDR1 and CDR2: MDHEN, SYDVKM. The CDR3 loop is CASSSGGTEGVYGYTF. The CDR3, as DNA: TGTGCCAGCAGTTCGGGGGGGACCGAGGGGGTCTATGGCTACACCTTC.

This chain connects TRBV9 to TRBJ2-5; unclear D gene. V dropped 0 bases and J dropped 3 bases, with 12 bases sitting between them. The CDR3 consists of 15 residues. Germline V gives CDR1 SGDLS, CDR2 YYNGEE. CDR3 sequence reads: CASSVGVGPEETQYF. The CDR3 bases are TGTGCCAGCAGCGTAGGGGTCGGACCCGAAGAGACCCAGTACTTC.

The chain has TRBV9 and TRBJ2-3; possible D gene TRBD2, 7 bases. Germline CDR1 is SGDLS and CDR2 is YYNGEE. The CDR3 totals 16 residues. Between the trimmed V and J ends, which lost 2 bases and 3 bases, there was a span of 16 bases. CDR3 in amino acids: CASSVSPGGTTDTQYF. The CDR3 nucleotides read TGTGCCAGCAGCGTGTCCCCGGGGGGCACGACAGATACGCAGTATTTT.

The chain's CDR3 is CASRMWREAFF. DNA of the CDR3: TGTGCCAGTAGGATGTGGCGTGAAGCTTTCTTT. The genes are TRBV19 and TRBJ1-1; D gene uncertain. Trimming stripped 6 bases from V and 7 bases from J, with 9 bases between. The CDR3 sequence is 11 residues long. The V gene's germline CDR1 is LNHDA and CDR2 SQIVND (reference sequence).

The rearrangement uses TRBV6-5 and TRBJ2-3; possibly TRBD2 for D (5 bases). V was trimmed by 2 bases and J by 6 bases, leaving 15 bases between them. Germline V gives CDR1 MNHEY, CDR2 SVGAGI. The CDR3 is 15 residues long. CDR3 sequence: CASSYILGSTDTQYF. In DNA form, the CDR3 reads TGTGCCAGCAGTTACATCCTAGGGAGTACGGATACGCAGTATTTT.

This clone was counted once. The chain links TRBV5-1 to TRBJ1-5; TRBD1 matches at 10 bases. The CDR3 length is 16 residues. Germline-derived CDR1 and CDR2 are SGHRS and YFSETQ. Losses at the gene ends were 0 bases for V and 1 base for J; bases not matched to a gene: 1. The CDR3 spells CASSLGDRGSNQPQHF. Written as DNA, the CDR3 is TGCGCCAGCAGCTTGGGGGACAGGGGAAGCAATCAGCCCCAGCATTTT.

This clone has only one observation. V is TRBV19 and J is TRBJ2-5; tentatively, D is TRBD1 (6 bases). Deletions cut 4 bases from V and 1 base from J, with 13 bases between. There are 15 residues in the CDR3. CDR1 LNHDA and CDR2 SQIVND come from the germline V gene (reference sequence). The CDR3 DNA sequence: TGTGCCAGTAGTAAGTACAGGGACCTCCAAGAGACCCAGTACTTC. Protein sequence: CASSKYRDLQETQYF.

The rearrangement uses TRBV10-3 and TRBJ1-1; D uncertain. Germline V gene lookup returns CDR1 ENHRY and CDR2 SYGVKD. This CDR3 contains 12 residues. Deletions cut 6 bases from V and 3 bases from J, with 8 bases between. This CDR3 reads CAISTAHTEAFF. The CDR3 nucleotides read TGTGCCATCAGCACAGCCCACACTGAAGCTTTCTTT.

The V gene is TRBV10-3, the J gene TRBJ2-7, with D possibly being TRBD1 (5 bases). The CDR3 loop spans 16 amino acids. The germline V and J ends were trimmed by 4 bases and 0 bases, with 16 bases remaining between them. Looked up from germline, CDR1 is ENHRY and CDR2 is SYGVKD. The CDR3 sequence is CAISAAGYPFSYEQYF. CDR3 DNA: TGTGCCATCAGTGCGGCAGGGTACCCTTTCTCCTACGAGCAGTACTTC.

There are a few counts of this clone. J is TRBJ2-7 and V is TRBV11-3; 8 bases fit TRBD1. V was pared by 4 bases and J by 6 bases, with 5 bases of the junction left unmatched. CDR1 SGHNT and CDR2 YENEEA come from the germline V gene. The length of the CDR3 is 13 residues. In DNA form, the CDR3 reads TGTGCCAGCAGCTCCCCCGGACAGGGCGAGCAGTACTTC. As protein: CASSSPGQGEQYF. The variable domain in full, completed from reference TRBV11-3 and TRBJ2-7, reads EAGVVQSPRYKIIEKKQPVAFWCNPISGHNTLYWYLQNLGQGPELLIRYENEEAVDDSQLPKDRFSAERLKGVDSTLKIQPAELGDSAVYLCASSSPGQGEQYFGPGTRLTVT.

This chain connects TRBV5-1 to TRBJ2-7; tentative D call: TRBD1 (5 bases). The CDR3 runs to 18 residues. Germline assignment: CDR1 SGHRS and CDR2 YFSETQ. V lost 1 base and J 0 bases, leaving 20 bases between the germline ends. The CDR3 protein is CASSLRAGLTTHSYEQYF. For the CDR3, the DNA is TGCGCCAGCAGCTTGCGCGCAGGGCTTACCACACACTCCTACGAGCAGTACTTC. Using reference TRBV5-1 and TRBJ2-7 for the parts outside the CDR3, the full variable domain is KAGVTQTPRYLIKTRGQQVTLSCSPISGHRSVSWYQQTPGQGLQFLFEYFSETQRNKGNFPGRFSGRQFSNSRSEMNVSTLELGDSALYLCASSLRAGLTTHSYEQYFGPGTRLTVT.

This clone was observed a few times. The chain joins TRBV9 to TRBJ1-2; weak D call: TRBD1 (6 bases). Trimming shortened V by 1 base and J by 4 bases, and 8 bases separated the two germline ends. CDR1 is SGDLS, CDR2 YYNGEE, per germline. The CDR3 spans 13 residues. The CDR3, as DNA: TGTGCCAGCAGCGTACAGGGGACCTATGGCTACACCTTC. Its translation: CASSVQGTYGYTF.